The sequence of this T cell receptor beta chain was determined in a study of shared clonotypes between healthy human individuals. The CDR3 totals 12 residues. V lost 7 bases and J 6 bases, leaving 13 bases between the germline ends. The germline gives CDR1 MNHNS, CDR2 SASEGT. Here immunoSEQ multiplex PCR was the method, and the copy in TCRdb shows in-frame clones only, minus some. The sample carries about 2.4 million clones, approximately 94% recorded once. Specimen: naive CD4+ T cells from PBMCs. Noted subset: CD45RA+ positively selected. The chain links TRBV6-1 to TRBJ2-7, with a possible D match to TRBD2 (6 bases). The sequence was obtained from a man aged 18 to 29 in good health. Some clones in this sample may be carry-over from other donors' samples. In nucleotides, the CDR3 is TGTGCCAGCAATCGAGGACTATCCGAGCAGTACTTC. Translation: CASNRGLSEQYF.